The clone carrying this T cell receptor beta chain has only one observation. The V and J ends lost 10 bases and 1 base, in that order; junction bases with no gene match: 19. Per the germline V gene, CDR1 is LNHNV and CDR2 is YYDKDF (reference sequence). The CDR3 contains 19 residues. In the original workflow: It was from reference gene primer amplification that nucleated cell counts were estimated. Sequencing was performed with immunoSEQ multiplex PCR; in TCRdb, only in-frame clones are kept and a portion is missing. Clone size and the V and J calls come from that table; the DNA yielded D and trimming. The data contain 200,000 to 250,000 clones, more than 75% of them singletons. These data come from a study of blood T cell repertoires in COVID-19.

The chain couples TRBV15 to TRBJ2-2; 9 bases align to TRBD2. Sequencing was performed on peripheral blood. The receptor comes from a human donor in a cohort sampled during active COVID-19. The CDR3 sequence: CAIGGRAFSGSLNTGELFF. The CDR3 DNA follows: TGTGCCATCGGGGGGCGAGCTTTTAGCGGGAGCCTGAACACCGGGGAGCTGTTTTTT.